The T cell receptor beta chain under discussion was sequenced for a study of cytomegalovirus exposure and HLA in healthy donors. The CDR3 is 17 amino acids. The method was immunoSEQ multiplex PCR; TCRdb's version includes in-frame clones alone and lacks a portion of them. The data show some 120,000 clones, with almost 90% seen just once and about 1.5% held by the top ten. The chain has TRBV12-1 and TRBJ2-7; TRBD1 is taken as the D call from the table, unchecked against the DNA. TRBV12-1 is annotated as a pseudogene. The sample was PBMCs. The source of this sequence is a man aged 25 to 45 in good health and CMV-seronegative. DNA of the CDR3: TGTGCCAGCAGCTTTAAGGGACAGGGGAAGGAAACCTACGAGCAGTACTTC. It encodes CASSFKGQGKETYEQYF.